Sequencing of this T cell receptor beta chain was carried out in a study of blood T cells in healthy people across ages. General study findings and limits: There were more naive CD4+ cells and higher diversity in long-lived donors than in aged donors. No one knew whether donors had CMV, which possibly confounded expanded clonotype changes. A conclusive naive versus antigen-experienced comparison was prevented by the unsorted PBMCs. Naive T cell percentage strongly correlated with TCR beta diversity.

Turning to this clonotype: Its antigen is unknown. A read error may produce the germline difference seen at one junction end.

For the second PCR, which ran for about 7 to 11 cycles, a sample-barcoded 5' primer and a J-beta primer mix were used. TCRdb re-called the 5' RACE reads through MiXCR, storing one row per CDR3 protein. The sample carries fewer than 2,000,000 distinct CDR3 sequences, about 39% recorded once. The CDR3 spans 15 residues. The sample was blood. This chain links TRBV12-3 or TRBV12-4 with TRBJ2-3; D assignment may be TRBD1 or TRBD2 (5 bases each). The sequence came from a human donor in good health. CDR3 nucleotide sequence: TGTGCCAGCAGTTTGTGGGGGATGCGCACAGATACGCGGTATTTT. This sequence encodes CASSLWGMRTDTRYF.